Below are 21 T cell receptor beta chains sequenced from a single sample in a study of vaccination effects on CD4 cells after COVID-19. The data were produced by immunoSEQ multiplex PCR, yet TCRdb's version contains in-frame clones alone and is incomplete. The sample lists tens of thousands of clones, about 80% seen once, with 0.75% to 1% in the top ten. Their target antigens are unknown. ViraFEST assay sequencing came after antigen-specific CD4+ T cells were expanded with viral peptide pools. An approximately 10-day culture period preceded the isolation of CD4+ T cells. All study participants received two doses of BNT162b2 or mRNA-1273 vaccine. The sample was CD4+ T cells from PBMCs cultured with HCoV-OC43 spike peptides, taken after COVID-19 vaccination. Subset of the sample: HCoV-OC43 spike overlapping peptide pool stimulation. Receptor source: a human donor who received a COVID-19 vaccine.

V gene TRBV4-2 combines with J gene TRBJ2-1; D is possibly TRBD2 (5 bases). V dropped 6 bases and J dropped 10 bases, with 7 bases sitting between them. The germline V gene encodes CDR1 LGHNA and CDR2 YNFKEQ. The length of the CDR3 is 10 residues. CDR3: CASRSGEQFF. CDR3 sequence (DNA): TGTGCCAGCAGGTCGGGAGAGCAGTTCTTC.

This clone has only one observation. The chain uses TRBV11-3 and TRBJ2-3, with D hard to call. V lost 1 base and J 4 bases, leaving 9 bases between the germline ends. This CDR3 is 14 amino acids long. The V gene's germline CDR1 is SGHNT and CDR2 YENEEA. The CDR3 sequence is CASSLGHSSDTQYF. The CDR3 region has the DNA TGTGCCAGCAGCTTAGGGCATTCGTCAGATACGCAGTATTTT.

The rearrangement uses TRBV24-1 and TRBJ2-2; 11 bases map to TRBD1. The CDR3 contains 18 residues. V lost 5 bases, J lost 5 bases, and 12 bases stayed unmatched. Germline V gene data show CDR1 as KGHDR and CDR2 as SFDVKD. This CDR3 is CATSVSSGQGVDTGELFF. CDR3 nucleotides: TGTGCCACCAGTGTCTCCTCGGGACAGGGGGTAGATACCGGGGAGCTGTTTTTT.

The chain combines TRBV11-1 with TRBJ1-1; D remains ambiguous. This CDR3 spans 15 amino acids. Looked up from germline, CDR1 is SGHAT and CDR2 is FQDESV (reference sequence). V was trimmed by 2 bases and J by 4 bases, leaving 14 bases between them. CDR3 DNA: TGTGCCAGCAGCTTATCGGGCCATTTGAGCACTGAAGCTTTCTTT. It encodes CASSLSGHLSTEAFF. The variable domain in full, with the rest retrieved from reference TRBV11-1 and TRBJ1-1, is EAEVAQSPRYKITEKSQAVAFWCDPISGHATLYWYRQILGQGPELLVQFQDESVVDDSQLPKDRFSAERLKGVDSTLKIQPAELGDSAMYLCASSLSGHLSTEAFFGQGTRLTVV.

The V call is TRBV5-1, the J call TRBJ2-5, with 9 bases lining up with TRBD1. The CDR3 length is 16 residues. Germline assignment: CDR1 SGHRS and CDR2 YFSETQ. Germline trimming cut 5 bases from V and 2 bases from J; bases unmatched to any gene: 10. This chain's CDR3 is CASRTALDRGQETQYF. The CDR3 DNA sequence: TGCGCCAGCAGGACAGCCTTGGACAGGGGACAAGAGACCCAGTACTTC.

V is TRBV18 and J is TRBJ1-5; a possible D gene is TRBD1 (6 bases). This CDR3 contains 14 residues. The V end was cut by 3 bases, the J end by 3 bases, with 9 bases between. Germline lookup yields CDR1 KGHSH and CDR2 LQKENI. CDR3 sequence reads: CASSPAGDNQPQHF. In nucleotides, the CDR3 is TGTGCCAGCTCACCGGCAGGGGACAATCAGCCCCAGCATTTT.

V and J are TRBV19 and TRBJ1-5; 12 bases are a match to TRBD1. The CDR3 totals 15 residues. Germline CDR1 and CDR2: LNHDA and SQIVND (reference sequence). The V gene end was trimmed by 8 bases and the J gene end by 6 bases; junction bases not matched to a gene: 8. CDR3: CASGVRDRGPQPQHF. CDR3 bases: TGTGCCAGTGGCGTCCGGGACAGGGGGCCTCAGCCCCAGCATTTT. Looking up the rest from reference TRBV19 and TRBJ1-5 gives the full variable domain: DGGITQSPKYLFRKEGQNVTLSCEQNLNHDAMYWYRQDPGQGLRLIYYSQIVNDFQKGDIAEGYSVSREKKESFPLTVTSAQKNPTAFYLCASGVRDRGPQPQHFGDGTRLSIL.

The rearrangement uses TRBV6-5 and TRBJ1-2; D may be TRBD1 (6 bases). Trimming removed 6 bases at V and 5 bases at J, with 19 bases between. The germline V gene encodes CDR1 MNHEY and CDR2 SVGAGI. The CDR3 loop spans 15 amino acids. CDR3 loop: CASRTGTSEGYGYTF. Written as DNA, the CDR3 is TGTGCCAGCAGAACCGGGACATCGGAGGGTTATGGCTACACCTTC.

This clone was observed once. The J gene is TRBJ2-5, the V gene TRBV7-2; D may be TRBD1 (6 bases). The germline V gene has CDR1 SGHTA and CDR2 FQGNSA. Between the trimmed V and J ends, which lost 4 bases and 4 bases, there was a span of 19 bases. CDR3 size: 16 residues. CDR3 nucleotide sequence: TGTGCCAGCAGCTCCCAAGGCCAGGGGTTTAGAGAGACCCAGTACTTC. It specifies CASSSQGQGFRETQYF.

The chain recombines TRBV27 with TRBJ1-2; perhaps TRBD1 as D (6 bases). Deletions cut 8 bases from V and 4 bases from J, with 14 bases between. There are 13 residues in the CDR3. Germline CDR1 MNHEY, CDR2 SMNVEV (reference sequence). The CDR3, as DNA: TGTGCCAGCTCCGGGACAACTGGCTATGGCTACACCTTC. Encoded protein: CASSGTTGYGYTF.

The chain employs TRBV6-5 and TRBJ1-6; no firm D call. The germline V gene has CDR1 MNHEY and CDR2 SVGAGI. The CDR3 has 13 residues. Trimming cost V 0 bases and J 8 bases, with 5 bases left between them. The CDR3 DNA follows: TGTGCCAGCAGTTACTCGAAGGATTCACCCCTCCACTTT. Protein sequence: CASSYSKDSPLHF.

The CDR3 sequence: CASSPRDRGHPSNYGYTF. CDR3 sequence (DNA): TGTGCCAGCAGCCCCCGGGACAGGGGGCACCCCTCTAACTATGGCTACACCTTC. V and J are TRBV5-4 and TRBJ1-2; the match to TRBD1 covers 12 bases. Germline V gives CDR1 SGHNT, CDR2 YYREEE (reference sequence). CDR3 length: 18 amino acids. The V and J ends lost 4 bases and 0 bases, in that order; junction bases with no gene match: 10.

The chain couples TRBV12-5 to TRBJ2-5, with D perhaps assigned TRBD1 or TRBD2 (6 bases each). Germline CDR1 LGHNT, CDR2 FRNRAP. The CDR3 is made up of 17 amino acids. With 3 bases removed from V and 2 bases from J, the gap between germline ends came to 19 bases. In DNA, the CDR3 is TGTGCTAGTGGTTTCCGATCATGGGGGGCCCCTCAAGAGACCCAGTACTTC. This codes for CASGFRSWGAPQETQYF.

The chain combines TRBV7-9 with TRBJ2-3, with 9 bases lining up with TRBD1. The germline V gene has CDR1 SEHNR and CDR2 FQNEAQ (reference sequence). This CDR3 comprises 17 residues. With 3 bases clipped from V and 4 bases from J, the junction kept 11 bases outside the gene matches. The CDR3 region has the DNA TGTGCCAGCAGCTTTGGTATACCTACAGGGGGCCCAGATACGCAGTATTTT. The encoded protein is CASSFGIPTGGPDTQYF.

V usage is TRBV7-3 and J usage is TRBJ2-2; possible D gene TRBD2, 5 bases. Trimming removed 5 bases at V and 4 bases at J, with 11 bases between. The CDR3 runs to 14 residues. Germline CDR1 is SGHTA and CDR2 is FQGTGA. CDR3 bases: TGTGCCAGCAGCCCGAGCGGAATCACCGGGGAGCTGTTTTTT. Protein sequence: CASSPSGITGELFF.

This chain links TRBV7-2 with TRBJ1-2; 7 bases are shared with TRBD1. CDR3 size: 12 residues. Germline V gene sequence: CDR1 SGHTA, CDR2 FQGNSA. V lost 10 bases, J lost 7 bases, and 9 bases stayed unmatched. The CDR3, as DNA: TGTGCCACGAGACAGGGTCGCGGTGGCTACACCTTC. The encoded protein is CATRQGRGGYTF.

The rearrangement uses TRBV9 and TRBJ2-5; the D gene is possibly TRBD2 (5 bases). V lost 0 bases to trimming and J lost 3 bases, with 6 bases between them. There are 13 residues in the CDR3. Germline CDR1 SGDLS, CDR2 YYNGEE. CDR3 nucleotide sequence: TGTGCCAGCAGCGTAGTCGGGGAAGAGACCCAGTACTTC. Its translation: CASSVVGEETQYF.

The V gene is TRBV6-2 or TRBV6-3, the J gene TRBJ2-7; D tentatively reads TRBD1 or TRBD2 (5 bases each). The V gene's germline CDR1 is MNHEY and CDR2 SVGEGT. The CDR3 is 12 residues long. Trimming left V 5 bases short and J 6 bases short, with 11 bases between. The CDR3 nucleotides are TGTGCCAGCAGTCTCTTGGGGGTCGAGCAGTACGTC. This codes for CASSLLGVEQYV.

The chain has TRBV10-3 and TRBJ1-1; the D is unclear. The CDR3 runs to 15 residues. V was trimmed by 0 bases and J by 4 bases, leaving 12 bases between them. The germline V gene encodes CDR1 ENHRY and CDR2 SYGVKD. The CDR3 nucleotides read TGTGCCATCAGTGAGTCAATCTTTATGTCCACTGAAGCTTTCTTT. This translates into CAISESIFMSTEAFF.

The chain has TRBV19 and TRBJ2-5, with D possibly TRBD2 on 6 matching bases. CDR1 and CDR2 from the germline V gene are LNHDA and SQIVND (reference sequence). The CDR3 is 13 amino acids. V dropped 5 bases and J dropped 2 bases, with 9 bases sitting between them. For the CDR3, the DNA is TGTGCCAGTAGTCGGGGGACGCAAGAGACCCAGTACTTC. Protein product: CASSRGTQETQYF.

This clone has only one observation. V is TRBV14 and J is TRBJ1-3; D unclear. This CDR3 is 16 amino acids long. Germline CDR1 SGHDN, CDR2 FVKESK. V lost 4 bases and J lost 0, with 13 bases in between. In DNA, the CDR3 is TGTGCCAGCAGCCCTTACAGCCCATCCTCTGGAAACACCATATATTTT. It translates to CASSPYSPSSGNTIYF.